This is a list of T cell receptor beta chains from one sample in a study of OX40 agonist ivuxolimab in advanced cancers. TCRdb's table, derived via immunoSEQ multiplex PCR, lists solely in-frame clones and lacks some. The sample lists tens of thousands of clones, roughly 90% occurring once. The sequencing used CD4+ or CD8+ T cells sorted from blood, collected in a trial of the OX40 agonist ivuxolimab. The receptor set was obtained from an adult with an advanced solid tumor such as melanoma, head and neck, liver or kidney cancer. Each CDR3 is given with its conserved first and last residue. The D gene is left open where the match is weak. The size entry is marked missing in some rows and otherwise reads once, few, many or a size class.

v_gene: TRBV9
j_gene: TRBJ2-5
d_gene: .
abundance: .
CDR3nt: TGTGCCAGCAGCGGCGGGACGGGGCTCATGGAAACCCAGTACTTC
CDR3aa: CASSGGTGLMETQYF

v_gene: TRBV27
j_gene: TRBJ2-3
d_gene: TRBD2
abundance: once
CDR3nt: TGTGCCAGCAGCTTTTTGGGACTAGCGGGAGGGGCAGATACGCAGTATTTT
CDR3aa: CASSFLGLAGGADTQYF

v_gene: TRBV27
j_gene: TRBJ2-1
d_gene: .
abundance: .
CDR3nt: TGTGCCAGCAGTTCGTTAGGGAGCGTAGACAATGAGCAGTTCTTC
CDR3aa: CASSSLGSVDNEQFF

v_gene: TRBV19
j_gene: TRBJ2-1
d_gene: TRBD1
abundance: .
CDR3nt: TGTGCCAGTAGTCCCGGACAGGACAATGAGCAGTTCTTC
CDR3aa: CASSPGQDNEQFF

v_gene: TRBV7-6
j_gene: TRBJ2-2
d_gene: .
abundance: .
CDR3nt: TGTGCCAGCAGCCCTCGGGCAGGGAACACCGGGGAGCTGTTTTTT
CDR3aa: CASSPRAGNTGELFF

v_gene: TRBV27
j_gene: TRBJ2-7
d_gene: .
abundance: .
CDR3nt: TGTGCCACCAGTGACGGGACTTCGGGCTACGAGCAGTACTTC
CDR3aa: CATSDGTSGYEQYF

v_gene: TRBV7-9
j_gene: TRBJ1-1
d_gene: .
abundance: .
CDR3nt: TGTGCCAGCAGCCCCTCCCGGGGGCTCAAATCTGAAGCTTTCTTT
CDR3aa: CASSPSRGLKSEAFF

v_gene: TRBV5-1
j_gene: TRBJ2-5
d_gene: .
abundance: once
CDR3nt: TGCGCCAGCAGCTTGGATGACGGGACAAGAGAGACCCAGTACTTC
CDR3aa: CASSLDDGTRETQYF

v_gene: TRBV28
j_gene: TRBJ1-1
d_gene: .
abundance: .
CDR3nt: TGTGCCAGCAGTTTATTTACAGGAATAGCCACTGAAGCTTTCTTT
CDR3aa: CASSLFTGIATEAFF

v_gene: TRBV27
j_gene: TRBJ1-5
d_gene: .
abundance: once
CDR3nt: TGTGCCAGCTCCCCTCGGGGTGGCAATCAGCCCCAGCATTTT
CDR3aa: CASSPRGGNQPQHF

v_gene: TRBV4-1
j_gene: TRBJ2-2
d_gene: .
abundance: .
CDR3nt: TGCGCCAGCAGCTCCCTATCCGGGGAGGCCCCCGGGGAGCTGTTTTTT
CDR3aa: CASSSLSGEAPGELFF

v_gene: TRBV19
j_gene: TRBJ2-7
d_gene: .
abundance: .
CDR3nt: TGTGCCAGTAGTATAGTCTGGGGATCTTCCTACGAGCAGTACTTC
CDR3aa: CASSIVWGSSYEQYF

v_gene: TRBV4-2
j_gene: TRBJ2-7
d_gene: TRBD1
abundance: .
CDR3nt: TGTGCCAGCAGCCAAGACTGGGACAGGACCTTCTCCTACGAGCAGTACTTC
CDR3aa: CASSQDWDRTFSYEQYF

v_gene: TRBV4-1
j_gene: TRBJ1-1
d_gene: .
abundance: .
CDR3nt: TGCGCCAGCAGCCAAAGTCCCACAGTCGCCACTGAAGCTTTCTTT
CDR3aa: CASSQSPTVATEAFF

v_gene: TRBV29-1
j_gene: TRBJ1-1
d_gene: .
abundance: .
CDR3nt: TGCAGCGTCTACAGGGACATGAACACTGAAGCTTTCTTT
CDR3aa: CSVYRDMNTEAFF

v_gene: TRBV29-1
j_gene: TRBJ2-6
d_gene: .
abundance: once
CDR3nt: TGCAGCGTTGAACAGGGCAGACCCTCTGGGGCCAACGTCCTGACTTTC
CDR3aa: CSVEQGRPSGANVLTF

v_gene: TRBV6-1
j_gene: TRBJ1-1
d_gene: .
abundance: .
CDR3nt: TGTGCCAGCAGTGAAGTGATTGAAGCTTTCTTT
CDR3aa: CASSEVIEAFF

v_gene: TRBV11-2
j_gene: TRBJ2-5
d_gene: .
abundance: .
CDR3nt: TGTGCCAGCAGCTTCGGGAAGCGTTGGGAGACCCAGTACTTC
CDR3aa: CASSFGKRWETQYF

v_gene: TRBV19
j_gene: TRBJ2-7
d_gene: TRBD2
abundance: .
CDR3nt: TGTGCCAGTAGTATCACTAGCGGGAGGCAAAACTACGAGCAGTACTTC
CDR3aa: CASSITSGRQNYEQYF

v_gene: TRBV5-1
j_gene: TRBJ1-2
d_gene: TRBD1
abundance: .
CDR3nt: TGCGCCAGCAGCCCCGGACAGGAAGCTAACTATGGCCACACCTTC
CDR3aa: CASSPGQEANYGHTF

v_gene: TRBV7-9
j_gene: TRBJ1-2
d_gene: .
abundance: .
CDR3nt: TGTGCCAGCAGCCTAGGTAGCAGCCACTATGGCTACACCTTC
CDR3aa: CASSLGSSHYGYTF

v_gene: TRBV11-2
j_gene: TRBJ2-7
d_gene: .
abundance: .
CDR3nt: TGTGCCAGCAGCTTAGTCTGGTCAGATCCCCTCTACGAGCAGTACTTC
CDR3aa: CASSLVWSDPLYEQYF

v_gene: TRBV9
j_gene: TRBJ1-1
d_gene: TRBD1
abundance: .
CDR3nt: TGTGCCAGCAGCGCCCGACAGGGAGCGTTAAACACTGAAGCTTTCTTT
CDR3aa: CASSARQGALNTEAFF

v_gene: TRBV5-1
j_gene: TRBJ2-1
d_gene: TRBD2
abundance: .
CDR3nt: TGCGCCAGCAGCCCCCCGGGACTAGCGGGAGTAAATGAGCAGTTCTTC
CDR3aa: CASSPPGLAGVNEQFF

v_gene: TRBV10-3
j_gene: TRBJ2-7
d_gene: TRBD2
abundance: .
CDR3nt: TGTGCCATCAGCGGCCCGGGAGGCGGTGGTAGCTCCACTCCCTACGAGCAGTACTTC
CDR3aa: CAISGPGGGGSSTPYEQYF

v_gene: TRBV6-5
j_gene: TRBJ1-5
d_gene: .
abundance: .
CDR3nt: TGTGCCAGCAGGGAGGACGGACATAGCAATCAGCCCCAGCATTTT
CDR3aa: CASREDGHSNQPQHF

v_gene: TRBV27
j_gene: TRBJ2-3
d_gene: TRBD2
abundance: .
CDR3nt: TGTGCCAGCAGCCTAGCGGCCTACTCTAGCACAGATACGCAGTATTTT
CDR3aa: CASSLAAYSSTDTQYF

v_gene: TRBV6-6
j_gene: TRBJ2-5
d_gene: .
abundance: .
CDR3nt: TGTGCCAGCAGCCCCGAGGGCAGGGCACAAGAGACCCAGTACTTC
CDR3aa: CASSPEGRAQETQYF

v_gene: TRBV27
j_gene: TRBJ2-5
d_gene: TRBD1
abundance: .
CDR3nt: TGTGCCAGCAGTCAAGGGACAGGGGGGAAAGAGACCCAGTACTTC
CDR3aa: CASSQGTGGKETQYF

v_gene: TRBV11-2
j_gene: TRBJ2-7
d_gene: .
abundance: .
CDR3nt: TGTGCCAGCAGCTTTACCGCAAACTACGAGCAGTACTTC
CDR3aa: CASSFTANYEQYF